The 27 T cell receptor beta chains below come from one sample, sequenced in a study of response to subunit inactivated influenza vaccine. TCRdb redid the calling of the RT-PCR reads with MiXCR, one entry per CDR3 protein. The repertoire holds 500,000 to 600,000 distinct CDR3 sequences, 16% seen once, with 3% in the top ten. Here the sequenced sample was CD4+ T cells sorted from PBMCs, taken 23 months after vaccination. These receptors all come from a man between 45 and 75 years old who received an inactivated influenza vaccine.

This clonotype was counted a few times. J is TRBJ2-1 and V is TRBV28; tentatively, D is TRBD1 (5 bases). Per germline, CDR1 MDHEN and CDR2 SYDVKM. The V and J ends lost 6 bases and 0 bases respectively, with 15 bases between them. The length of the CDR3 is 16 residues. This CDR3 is CASRISGSGSYNEQFF. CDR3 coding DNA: TGTGCCAGCAGGATTTCAGGGTCAGGCTCCTACAATGAGCAGTTCTTC.

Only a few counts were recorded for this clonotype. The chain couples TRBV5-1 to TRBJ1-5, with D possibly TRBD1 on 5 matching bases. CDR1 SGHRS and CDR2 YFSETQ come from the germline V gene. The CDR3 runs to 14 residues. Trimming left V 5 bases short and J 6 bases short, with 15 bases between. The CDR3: CASREGTVSQPQHF. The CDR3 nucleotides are TGCGCCAGCAGAGAGGGGACTGTTTCTCAGCCCCAGCATTTT.

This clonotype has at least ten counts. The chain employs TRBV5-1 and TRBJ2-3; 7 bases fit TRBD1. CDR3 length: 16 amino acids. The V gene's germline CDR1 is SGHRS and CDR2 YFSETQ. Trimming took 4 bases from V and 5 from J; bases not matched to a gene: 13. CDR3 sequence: CASSAQQGPRGDTQYF. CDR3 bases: TGCGCCAGCAGCGCACAACAGGGGCCGCGTGGAGATACGCAGTATTTT.

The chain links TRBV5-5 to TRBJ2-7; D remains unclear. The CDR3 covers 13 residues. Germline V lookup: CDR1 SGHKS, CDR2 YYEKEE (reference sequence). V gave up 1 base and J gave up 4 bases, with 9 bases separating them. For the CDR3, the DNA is TGTGCCAGCAGCTTGTGGACGGAATACGAGCAGTACTTC. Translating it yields CASSLWTEYEQYF.

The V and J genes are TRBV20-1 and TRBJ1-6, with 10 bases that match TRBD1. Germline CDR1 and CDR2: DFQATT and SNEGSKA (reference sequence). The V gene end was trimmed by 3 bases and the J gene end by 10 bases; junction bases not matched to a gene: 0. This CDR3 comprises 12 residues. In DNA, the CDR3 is TGCAGTGCTAGGACAGGGGGCTCACCCCTCCACTTT. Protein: CSARTGGSPLHF.

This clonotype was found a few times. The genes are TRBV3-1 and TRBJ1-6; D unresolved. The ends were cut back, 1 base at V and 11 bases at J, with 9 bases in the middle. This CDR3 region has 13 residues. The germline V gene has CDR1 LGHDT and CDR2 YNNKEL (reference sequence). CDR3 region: CASSQVERTPLHF. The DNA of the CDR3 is TGTGCCAGCAGCCAAGTGGAGAGAACACCCCTCCACTTT.

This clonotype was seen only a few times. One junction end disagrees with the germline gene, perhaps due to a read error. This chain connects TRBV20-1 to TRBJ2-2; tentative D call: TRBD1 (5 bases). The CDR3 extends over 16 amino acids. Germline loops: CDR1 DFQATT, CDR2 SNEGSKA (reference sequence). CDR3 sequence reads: CCARDLRQGNTGELFF. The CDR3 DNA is TGCTGTGCTAGAGATCTCCGCCAGGGGAACACCGGGGAGCTGTTTTTT.

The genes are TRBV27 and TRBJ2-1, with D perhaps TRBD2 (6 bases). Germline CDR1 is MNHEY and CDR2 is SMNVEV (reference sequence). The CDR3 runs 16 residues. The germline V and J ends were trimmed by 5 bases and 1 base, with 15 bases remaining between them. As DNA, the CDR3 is TGTGCCAGCAGTAAACTAGCCCTCGGATCCTACAATGAGCAGTTCTTC. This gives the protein CASSKLALGSYNEQFF.

This chain's CDR3 is CASSYGTGSYGYTF. DNA for the CDR3: TGTGCCAGCAGTTATGGGACAGGGAGCTATGGCTACACCTTC. The V gene is TRBV6-5, the J gene TRBJ1-2; 9 bases fit TRBD1. Per germline, CDR1 MNHEY and CDR2 SVGAGI. The CDR3 runs to 14 residues. V was pared by 3 bases and J by 4 bases, with 3 bases of the junction left unmatched.

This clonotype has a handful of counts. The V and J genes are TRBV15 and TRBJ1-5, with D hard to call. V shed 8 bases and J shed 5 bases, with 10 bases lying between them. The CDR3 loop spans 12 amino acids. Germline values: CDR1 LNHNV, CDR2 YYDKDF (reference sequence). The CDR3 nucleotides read TGTGCCACCCAGTCAGATGATCAGCCCCAGCATTTT. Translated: CATQSDDQPQHF.

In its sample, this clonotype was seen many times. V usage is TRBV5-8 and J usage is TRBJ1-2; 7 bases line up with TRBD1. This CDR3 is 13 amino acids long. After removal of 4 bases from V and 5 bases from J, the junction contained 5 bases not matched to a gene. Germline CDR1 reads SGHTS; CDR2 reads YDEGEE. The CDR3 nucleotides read TGTGCCAGCAGCCTGACAGGGACGTATGGCTACACCTTC. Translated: CASSLTGTYGYTF.

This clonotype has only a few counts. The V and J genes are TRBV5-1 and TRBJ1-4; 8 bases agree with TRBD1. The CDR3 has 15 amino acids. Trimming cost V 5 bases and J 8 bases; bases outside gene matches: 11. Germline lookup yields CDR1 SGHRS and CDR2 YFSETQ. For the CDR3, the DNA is TGCGCCAGCAGGATGGGGGGACAGGATGGAGAAAAACTGTTTTTT. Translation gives CASRMGGQDGEKLFF. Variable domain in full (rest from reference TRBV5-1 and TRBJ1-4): KAGVTQTPRYLIKTRGQQVTLSCSPISGHRSVSWYQQTPGQGLQFLFEYFSETQRNKGNFPGRFSGRQFSNSRSEMNVSTLELGDSALYLCASRMGGQDGEKLFFGSGTQLSVL.

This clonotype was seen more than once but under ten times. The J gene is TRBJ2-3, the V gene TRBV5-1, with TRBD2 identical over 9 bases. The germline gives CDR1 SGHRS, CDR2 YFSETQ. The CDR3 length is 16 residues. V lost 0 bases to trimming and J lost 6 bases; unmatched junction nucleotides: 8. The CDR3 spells CASSLGAAGGSDTQYF. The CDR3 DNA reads TGCGCCAGCAGCTTGGGGGCAGCGGGAGGTTCGGATACGCAGTATTTT.

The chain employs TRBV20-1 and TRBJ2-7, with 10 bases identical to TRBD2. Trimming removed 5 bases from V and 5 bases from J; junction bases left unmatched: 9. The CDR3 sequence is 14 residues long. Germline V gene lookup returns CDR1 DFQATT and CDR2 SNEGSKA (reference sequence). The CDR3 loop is CSAPPSGSGDEQYF. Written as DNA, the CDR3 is TGCAGTGCTCCTCCTAGCGGGAGCGGCGACGAGCAGTACTTC.

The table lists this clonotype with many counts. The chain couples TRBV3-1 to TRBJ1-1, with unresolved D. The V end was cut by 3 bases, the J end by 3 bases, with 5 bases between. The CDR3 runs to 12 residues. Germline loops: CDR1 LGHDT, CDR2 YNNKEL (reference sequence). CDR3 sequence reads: CASSQRDTEAFF. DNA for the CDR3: TGTGCCAGCAGCCAGAGAGACACTGAAGCTTTCTTT.

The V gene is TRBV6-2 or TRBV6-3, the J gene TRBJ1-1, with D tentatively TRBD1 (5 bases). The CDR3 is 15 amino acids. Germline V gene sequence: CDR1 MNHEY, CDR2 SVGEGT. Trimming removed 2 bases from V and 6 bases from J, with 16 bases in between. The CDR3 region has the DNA TGTGCCAGCAGTTACCGACCGGGGGGAGCCGCTGAAGCTTTCTTT. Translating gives CASSYRPGGAAEAFF.

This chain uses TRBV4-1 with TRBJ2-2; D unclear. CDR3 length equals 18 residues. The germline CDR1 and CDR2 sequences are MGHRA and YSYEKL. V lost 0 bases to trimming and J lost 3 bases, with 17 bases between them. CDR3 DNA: TGCGCCAGCAGCCAAGATCTACCCCTTCCAGAGGACACCGGGGAGCTGTTTTTT. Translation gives CASSQDLPLPEDTGELFF.

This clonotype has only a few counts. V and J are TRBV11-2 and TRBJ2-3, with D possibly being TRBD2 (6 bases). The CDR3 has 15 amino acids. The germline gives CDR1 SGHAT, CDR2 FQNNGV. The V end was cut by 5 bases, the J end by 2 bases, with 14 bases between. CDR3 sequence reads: CASSLRGGTTDTQYF. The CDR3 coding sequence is TGTGCCAGCAGCCTAAGAGGAGGGACCACAGATACGCAGTATTTT.

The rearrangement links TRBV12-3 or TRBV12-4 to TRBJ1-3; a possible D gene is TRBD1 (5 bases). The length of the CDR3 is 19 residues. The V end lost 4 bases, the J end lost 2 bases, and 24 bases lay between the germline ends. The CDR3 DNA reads TGTGCCAGCAGTTCAATGGGGAAATGGGACCTCATCCCTGGAAACACCATATATTTT. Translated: CASSSMGKWDLIPGNTIYF.

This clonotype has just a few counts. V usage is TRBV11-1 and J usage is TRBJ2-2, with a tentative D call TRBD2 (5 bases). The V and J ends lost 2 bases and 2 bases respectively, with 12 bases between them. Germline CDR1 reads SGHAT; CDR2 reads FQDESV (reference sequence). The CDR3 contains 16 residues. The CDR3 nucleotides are TGTGCCAGCAGCTTAAGAGGGTCCCTAAACACCGGGGAGCTGTTTTTT. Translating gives CASSLRGSLNTGELFF.

The CDR3 DNA follows: TGTGCCACGGGAGGGCTAAACCAAGAGACCCAGTACTTC. This translates into CATGGLNQETQYF. This chain links TRBV7-2 with TRBJ2-5; 8 nucleotides line up with TRBD2. The CDR3 loop spans 13 amino acids. J was trimmed by 0 bases and V by 10 bases; bases with no gene match: 4. CDR1 SGHTA and CDR2 FQGNSA come from the germline V gene.

CDR3 sequence: CASSPVLGISDTQYF. CDR3 in DNA: TGTGCCAGCAGTCCCGTCTTGGGGATCTCAGATACGCAGTATTTT. This chain connects TRBV6-2 or TRBV6-3 to TRBJ2-3; D uncertain. The ends were cut back, 5 bases at V and 4 bases at J, with 16 bases in the middle. This CDR3 is built from 15 residues. Germline CDR1 and CDR2: MNHEY and SVGEGT.

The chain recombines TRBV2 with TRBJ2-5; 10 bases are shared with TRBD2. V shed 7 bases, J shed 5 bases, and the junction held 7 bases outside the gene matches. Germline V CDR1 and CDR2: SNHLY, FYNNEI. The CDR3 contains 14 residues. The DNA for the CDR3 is TGTGCCAGCACGGCTAGCGGGAGTTGGGAGACCCAGTACTTC. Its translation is CASTASGSWETQYF.

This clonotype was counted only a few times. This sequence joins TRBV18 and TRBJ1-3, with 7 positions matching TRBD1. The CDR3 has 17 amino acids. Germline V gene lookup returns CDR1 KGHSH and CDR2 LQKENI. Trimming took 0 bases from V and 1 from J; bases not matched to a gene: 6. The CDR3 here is CASSPPNPGQSGNTIYF. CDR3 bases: TGTGCCAGCTCACCACCAAACCCGGGACAGTCTGGAAACACCATATATTTT.

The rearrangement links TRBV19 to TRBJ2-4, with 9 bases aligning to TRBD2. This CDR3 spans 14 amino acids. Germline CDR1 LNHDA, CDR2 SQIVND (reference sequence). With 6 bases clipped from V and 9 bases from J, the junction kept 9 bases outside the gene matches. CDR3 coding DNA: TGTGCCAGTAGCATCGGGGGAGCGGGGGGCATTCAGTACTTC. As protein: CASSIGGAGGIQYF.

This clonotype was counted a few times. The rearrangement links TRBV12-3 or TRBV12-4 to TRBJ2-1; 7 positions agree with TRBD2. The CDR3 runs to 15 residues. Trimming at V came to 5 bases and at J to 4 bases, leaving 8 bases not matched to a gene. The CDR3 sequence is CASSHRDYSYNEQFF. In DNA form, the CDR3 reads TGTGCCAGCAGTCACCGGGACTACTCTTACAATGAGCAGTTCTTC.

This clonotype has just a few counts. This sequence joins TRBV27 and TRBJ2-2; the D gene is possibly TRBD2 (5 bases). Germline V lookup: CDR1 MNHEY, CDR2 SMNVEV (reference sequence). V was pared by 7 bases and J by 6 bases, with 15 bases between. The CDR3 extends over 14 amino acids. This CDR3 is CASTVLAGSGELFF. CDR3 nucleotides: TGTGCCAGCACGGTGCTAGCCGGTTCCGGGGAGCTGTTTTTT.